Detailed here is one TCR beta chain. This sample is part of a study of blood T cell repertoires in COVID-19. Whole-study context: T cells, B-cell-depleted T cells, or PBMCs supplied cDNA or gDNA.

Recruited during active infection, patients (from Seattle) were subsequently followed longitudinally. Per the study methods: Amplification from reference gene primers served as the basis for estimated nucleated cell counts. The assay was immunoSEQ multiplex PCR, and TCRdb's table has in-frame clones only and misses some. That table furnishes V, J and clone size, whereas the DNA furnished D and trimming. The table includes 200,000 to 250,000 clones, 84% detected once. The V gene end was trimmed by 3 bases and the J gene end by 6 bases; junction bases not matched to a gene: 5. The CDR3 spans 13 residues. CDR1 MNHNS and CDR2 SASEGT come from the germline V gene.

The V call is TRBV6-1, the J call TRBJ2-7; the match to TRBD1 covers 7 bases. This sequence originates from a woman aged 80 or older with COVID-19, enrolled during active disease. Sequencing was done on a sample of peripheral blood. This chain's CDR3 is CASSDLQGSEQYF. CDR3 nucleotides: TGTGCCAGCAGTGACCTACAGGGGAGCGAGCAGTACTTC.